The rows below give T cell receptor beta chains drawn from one sample of a study of prognosis after radiotherapy for stage I lung cancer. TCRdb analysed the multiplex PCR reads with MiXCR anew, one entry per CDR3 protein. In the table there are over 30,000 distinct CDR3 sequences, around 22% of which are singletons. This sample comprised PBMCs, obtained before or after stereotactic body radiation therapy (not recorded which). The receptor set was obtained from a donor older than 45 with non-small cell lung cancer. The conserved cysteine and the conserved F or W are not part of the CDR3 here.

J,V,CDR3
TRBJ1-6,TRBV2,ASSAREGSSYNSPLH
TRBJ2-7,TRBV6-1,ASSGLAGGSPYEQY
TRBJ1-2,TRBV28,ASSPPGQGNSYGYT
TRBJ2-3,TRBV6-1,ASSGGGVLDTQY
TRBJ2-3,TRBV9,ASSVEAATDTQY
TRBJ1-2,TRBV3-1,ASSQDRDSSYGYT
TRBJ2-2,TRBV7-6,ASSLAGYPGELF
TRBJ2-2,TRBV28,ASSLPTTGVANTGEMF
TRBJ2-7,TRBV5-1,ASSLALTTYEQY
TRBJ1-5,TRBV7-2,ASSLGRGNQPQH
TRBJ2-7,TRBV28,ASSLGGFGYEQY
TRBJ2-3,TRBV11-2,ASSPWTSAFSSTDTQY
TRBJ1-2,TRBV2,ASSEDGRRDYGYT
TRBJ2-7,TRBV28,ASSPPPRTGDYEQY
TRBJ1-1,TRBV4-1,ASSQSRDTSWMNTEAF
TRBJ2-5,TRBV28,ATPSGGGRETQY
TRBJ2-7,TRBV4-1,ASSSGQIGRSYEQY
TRBJ2-2,TRBV19,ASNARNTGELF
TRBJ2-1,TRBV27,ASIPTWSGEQF
TRBJ2-1,TRBV10-3,AISEGLAGSNEQF
TRBJ1-3,TRBV5-6,ASSSASQGFSGNTIY
TRBJ1-2,TRBV19,ASSKGVTSAVYGYT
TRBJ1-2,TRBV6-5,ASSYSSQGGGGYT
TRBJ1-6,TRBV28,ASSLGGRTANSPLH
TRBJ2-2,TRBV5-4,ARGGHSGRAPGELF
TRBJ2-1,TRBV5-1,ASSPDHYEQF
TRBJ2-3,TRBV28,ASSRTGTGGDTQY
TRBJ2-7,TRBV6-1,ASSEMASYEQY
TRBJ1-6,TRBV9,ASSVGQGGRSNSPLH
TRBJ1-2,TRBV5-1,ASSSGLFDNYGYT
TRBJ1-1,TRBV24-1,ATRDRSNTEAF
TRBJ1-5,TRBV27,ASREGTGGQPQH
TRBJ2-2,TRBV3-1,ASGRAVPGELF
TRBJ2-3,TRBV13,ASSPFSRLAGGRDTQY
TRBJ2-2,TRBV6-1,ASAKRDRVNTGELF
TRBJ2-5,TRBV12-3/TRBV12-4,ASSPRRSGGTQY
TRBJ1-2,TRBV28,ASSLSRRQVNYGYT
TRBJ1-1,TRBV2,ASSEGNTEAF
TRBJ2-3,TRBV6-4,ASSDSSGSSADTQY
TRBJ2-7,TRBV2,ASSIRGGEQY
TRBJ2-1,TRBV6-2/TRBV6-3,ASSYSRASGRMVNEQF
TRBJ2-1,TRBV19,ASSTQRGRDEQF
TRBJ1-2,TRBV6-2/TRBV6-3,AGIASYGYT
TRBJ1-2,TRBV20-1,SARERTFFYGYT
TRBJ2-5,TRBV24-1,ATSAGSETQY
TRBJ2-1,TRBV29-1,SVEGTGTLGEQF
TRBJ2-5,TRBV2,ASRERGAQETQY
TRBJ2-3,TRBV11-3,ASSLGGDLGTDTQY
TRBJ2-1,TRBV3-1,ASLSIAGGRDEQF
TRBJ1-4,TRBV4-2,ASSQVMTTNEKLF
TRBJ2-1,TRBV19,ASSPKAGVFDNEQF
TRBJ2-5,TRBV6-1,ASFTRGLQETQY